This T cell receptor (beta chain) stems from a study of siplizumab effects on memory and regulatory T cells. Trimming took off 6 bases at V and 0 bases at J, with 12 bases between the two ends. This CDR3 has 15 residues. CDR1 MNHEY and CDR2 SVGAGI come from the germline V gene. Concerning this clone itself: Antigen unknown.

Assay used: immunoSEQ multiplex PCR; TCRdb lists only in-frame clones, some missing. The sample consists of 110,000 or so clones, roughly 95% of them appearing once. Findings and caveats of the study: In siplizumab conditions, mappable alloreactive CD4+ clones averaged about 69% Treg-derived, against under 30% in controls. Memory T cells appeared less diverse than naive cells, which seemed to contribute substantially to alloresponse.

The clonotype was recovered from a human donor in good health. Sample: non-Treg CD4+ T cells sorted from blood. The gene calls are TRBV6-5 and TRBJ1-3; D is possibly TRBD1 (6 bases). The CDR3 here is CASRSQGSSGNTIYF. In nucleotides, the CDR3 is TGTGCCAGCAGGTCGCAGGGGAGCTCTGGAAACACCATATATTTT.